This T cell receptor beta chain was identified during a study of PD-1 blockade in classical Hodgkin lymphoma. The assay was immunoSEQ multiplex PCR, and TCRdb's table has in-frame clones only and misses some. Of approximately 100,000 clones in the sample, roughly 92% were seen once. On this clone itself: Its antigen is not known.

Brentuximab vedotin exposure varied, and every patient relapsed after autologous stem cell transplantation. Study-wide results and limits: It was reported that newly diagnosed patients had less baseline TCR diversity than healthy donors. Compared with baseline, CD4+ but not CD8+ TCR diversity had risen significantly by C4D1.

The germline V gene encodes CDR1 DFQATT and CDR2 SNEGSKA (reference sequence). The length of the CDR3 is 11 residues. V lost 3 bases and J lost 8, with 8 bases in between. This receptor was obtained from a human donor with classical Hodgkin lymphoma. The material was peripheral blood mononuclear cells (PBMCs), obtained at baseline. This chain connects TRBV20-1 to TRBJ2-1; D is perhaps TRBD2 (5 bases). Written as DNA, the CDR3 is TGCAGTGCTAGTTTGGAGGATGAGCAGTTCTTC. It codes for CSASLEDEQFF.